This T cell receptor (beta chain) comes out of a study of OX40 agonist ivuxolimab in advanced cancers. Study-wide context: The patients received ivuxolimab by intravenous route every 2 weeks at 0.01 to 10 mg/kg. The mean age was approximately 60 years, ranging from about 20 to 85, with around four fifths of participants male.

CDR1 is SQVTM, CDR2 ANQGSEA, per germline. The V gene lost 4 bases and the J gene lost 8 bases, with 20 bases spanning the gap. This CDR3 has 14 amino acids. Points on this clone: Antigen specificity is unknown.

Clones were read by immunoSEQ multiplex PCR, and TCRdb kept only the in-frame ones, dropping some. In the table there are some 80,000 clones, just over 85% of which are singletons. Study outcomes and limitations: At 0.1 to 3.0 mg/kg and by week 6, CD4+ and CD8+ T cells in the blood had expanded clonally.

The chain carries TRBV29-1 and TRBJ1-2, with D possibly TRBD1 on 5 matching bases. The clonotype comes from an adult with an advanced solid tumor such as melanoma, head and neck, liver or kidney cancer. The material was CD4+ or CD8+ T cells sorted from blood, obtained in a trial of the OX40 agonist ivuxolimab. The CDR3 coding sequence is TGCAGCGTTGCCTCTGGACTGGACGGGGGGGGCTACACCTTC. It is translated as CSVASGLDGGGYTF.